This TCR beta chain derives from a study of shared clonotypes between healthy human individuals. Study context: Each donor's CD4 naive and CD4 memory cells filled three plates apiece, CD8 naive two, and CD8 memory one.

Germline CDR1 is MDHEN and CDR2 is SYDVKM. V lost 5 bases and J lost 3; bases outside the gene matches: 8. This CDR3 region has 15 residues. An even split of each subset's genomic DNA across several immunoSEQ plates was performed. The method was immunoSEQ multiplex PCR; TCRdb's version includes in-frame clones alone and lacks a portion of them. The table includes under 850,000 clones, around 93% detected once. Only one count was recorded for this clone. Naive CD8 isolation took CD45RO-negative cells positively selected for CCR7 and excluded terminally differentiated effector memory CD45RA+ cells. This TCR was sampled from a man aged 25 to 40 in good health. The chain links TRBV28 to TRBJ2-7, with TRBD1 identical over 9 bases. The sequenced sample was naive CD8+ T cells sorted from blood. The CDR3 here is CASSHRQGDNYEQYF. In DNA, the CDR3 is TGTGCCAGCAGTCACAGACAGGGGGACAACTACGAGCAGTACTTC.